These 18 T cell receptor beta chains came from one sample sequenced in a study of T-cell reconstitution after alpha-beta-depleted transplantation in children. Unique molecular identifiers were incorporated when the TCRbeta library was constructed. Each CDR3 protein gets one entry after TCRdb re-called the PCR reads with MiXCR. The sample shows approximately 85,000 distinct CDR3 sequences, roughly a sixth of them seen only once. This specimen consisted of PBMCs, mostly from graft donor cells, obtained 180 days after TCRalphabeta/CD19-depleted stem cell transplant. These receptors originate from a male patient between 2 and 15 years old who had a stem cell transplant for acute lymphoblastic leukemia, so the T cells may come from the graft donor.

The gene calls are TRBV6-1 and TRBJ1-6; 8 nucleotides match TRBD1. V shed 6 bases and J 3 bases; nucleotides not matched to a gene: 13. The V gene's germline CDR1 is MNHNS and CDR2 SASEGT. The CDR3 runs to 18 residues. CDR3 sequence reads: CASSQGPGGADYNSPLHF. The CDR3 coding sequence is TGTGCCAGCAGCCAAGGTCCAGGGGGCGCTGACTATAATTCACCCCTCCACTTT.

The V call is TRBV18, the J call TRBJ1-1, with no clear D. Trimming removed 3 bases at V and 5 bases at J, with 4 bases between. The germline gives CDR1 KGHSH, CDR2 LQKENI. The CDR3 is made up of 11 amino acids. CDR3 protein: CASSPETEAFF. DNA for the CDR3: TGTGCCAGCTCACCCGAAACTGAAGCTTTCTTT.

This clonotype was recorded at least ten times. This chain joins TRBV11-2 and TRBJ2-4; a weak D match, TRBD1 (5 bases). V lost 0 bases and J 0 bases, leaving 12 bases between the germline ends. This CDR3 region has 17 residues. Germline lookup yields CDR1 SGHAT and CDR2 FQNNGV. CDR3: CASSLELGLLAKNIQYF. CDR3 bases: TGTGCCAGCAGCTTAGAGTTGGGGCTTCTAGCCAAAAACATTCAGTACTTC.

The chain combines TRBV18 with TRBJ2-2; a weak D match, TRBD1 (6 bases). This CDR3 spans 21 amino acids. Germline lookup yields CDR1 KGHSH and CDR2 LQKENI. Trimming took 5 bases from V and 2 from J, leaving 30 bases between them. DNA for the CDR3: TGTGCCAGCTCAATTATGCGACAGGATCTAGGGTCCCTTCCTAACACCGGGGAGCTGTTTTTT. This codes for CASSIMRQDLGSLPNTGELFF.

This clonotype has more than one count but fewer than ten. V is TRBV7-9 and J is TRBJ2-6; 7 bases map to TRBD1. CDR1 and CDR2 from the germline V gene are SEHNR and FQNEAQ (reference sequence). V shed 3 bases, J shed 0 bases, and the junction held 5 bases outside the gene matches. CDR3 length equals 17 residues. The CDR3 protein is CASSFSGGSSGANVLTF. CDR3 nucleotide sequence: TGTGCCAGCAGCTTTTCAGGGGGTAGCTCTGGGGCCAACGTCCTGACTTTC.

This clonotype was found a few times. The rearrangement uses TRBV5-1 and TRBJ2-7, with TRBD1 matching over 8 bases. The germline CDR1 and CDR2 sequences are SGHRS and YFSETQ. The CDR3 has 14 amino acids. With 3 bases clipped from V and 4 bases from J, the junction kept 6 bases outside the gene matches. CDR3 coding DNA: TGCGCCAGCAGCTCGGACAGGGCAGGGTACGAGCAGTACTTC. Protein sequence: CASSSDRAGYEQYF.

The chain uses TRBV6-1 and TRBJ1-3, with D possibly TRBD1 on 6 matching bases. Trimming took 6 bases from V and 0 from J, leaving 15 bases between them. Germline CDR1 MNHNS, CDR2 SASEGT. The CDR3 contains 16 residues. The CDR3 region is CASSLDHRDSGNTIYF. Here the CDR3 DNA reads TGTGCCAGCAGCCTAGACCACAGGGACTCTGGAAACACCATATATTTT.

The chain couples TRBV10-1 to TRBJ2-3, with D unclear. The germline V gene encodes CDR1 WNHNN and CDR2 SYGVQD (reference sequence). Trimming pared 6 bases from V and 5 bases from J, leaving 12 bases between. The length of the CDR3 is 13 residues. CDR3: CASRPVMEDTQYF. As DNA, the CDR3 is TGCGCCAGCAGGCCGGTTATGGAAGATACGCAGTATTTT.

This clonotype was detected many times. This chain connects TRBV24-1 to TRBJ2-5; tentatively, D is TRBD2 (6 bases). The CDR3 runs to 13 residues. The V gene's germline CDR1 is KGHDR and CDR2 SFDVKD. Deletions cut 3 bases from V and 4 bases from J, with 8 bases between. The CDR3 nucleotides are TGTGCCACCAGTGATCCCGGGAGAGAGACCCAGTACTTC. Protein product: CATSDPGRETQYF.

V is TRBV5-1 and J is TRBJ2-7, with a possible D match to TRBD1 (5 bases). The CDR3 is 14 residues long. From germline, CDR1 is SGHRS and CDR2 YFSETQ. Trimming stripped 0 bases from V and 4 bases from J, with 11 bases between. The CDR3 loop reads CASSLVGREYEQYF. For the CDR3, the DNA is TGCGCCAGCAGCTTGGTTGGCAGGGAATACGAGCAGTACTTC.

The chain recombines TRBV25-1 with TRBJ1-1; weak D call: TRBD1 (5 bases). The ends were cut back, 1 base at V and 3 bases at J, with 15 bases in the middle. The CDR3 contains 16 residues. Germline CDR1 reads MGHDK; CDR2 reads SYGVNS. The CDR3 DNA sequence: TGTGCCAGCAGTGAATTTGGGGGGACTGGGGACACTGAAGCTTTCTTT. Translation: CASSEFGGTGDTEAFF. Based on the CDR3 plus reference TRBV25-1 and TRBJ1-1, the full variable domain is EADIYQTPRYLVIGTGKKITLECSQTMGHDKMYWYQQDPGMELHLIHYSYGVNSTEKGDLSSESTVSRIRTEHFPLTLESARPSHTSQYLCASSEFGGTGDTEAFFGQGTRLTVV.

This clonotype was observed a handful of times. The CDR3 DNA sequence: TGTGCCAGCAGTACCAGACAGGGCATCATCACCGGGGAGCTGTTTTTT. The encoded protein is CASSTRQGIITGELFF. The rearrangement uses TRBV7-2 and TRBJ2-2; 7 bases match TRBD1. In germline, CDR1 is SGHTA, CDR2 FQGNSA. Losses at the gene ends were 6 bases for V and 4 bases for J; bases not matched to a gene: 11. The CDR3 covers 16 residues.

The rearrangement links TRBV2 to TRBJ2-1; maybe TRBD1 (5 bases). This CDR3 contains 15 residues. Germline V gene data show CDR1 as SNHLY and CDR2 as FYNNEI. Trimming cost V 1 base and J 1 base, with 8 bases left between them. The CDR3 DNA is TGTGCCAGCAGTGAAGGGGCAGGGTCCTACAATGAGCAGTTCTTC. It codes for CASSEGAGSYNEQFF.

This clonotype was seen many times. V and J are TRBV12-3 or TRBV12-4 and TRBJ2-5; TRBD2 aligns across 11 bases. The J segment lost 0 bases and the V segment lost 4 bases, leaving 1 base of the junction unmatched. This CDR3 is 15 amino acids long. The DNA for the CDR3 is TGTGCCAGCAGTTCGGGACTAGCGGACCAAGAGACCCAGTACTTC. Translated: CASSSGLADQETQYF.

V and J are TRBV11-2 and TRBJ1-5; D unresolved. This CDR3 comprises 13 residues. Germline V gene lookup returns CDR1 SGHAT and CDR2 FQNNGV. Trimming removed 5 bases from V and 6 bases from J, with 11 bases in between. In nucleotides, the CDR3 is TGTGCCAGCAGCCTCCGGGTTCTTCAGCCCCAGCATTTT. Its protein product is CASSLRVLQPQHF. Full variable domain (rest looked up from reference TRBV11-2 and TRBJ1-5): EAGVAQSPRYKIIEKRQSVAFWCNPISGHATLYWYQQILGQGPKLLIQFQNNGVVDDSQLPKDRFSAERLKGVDSTLKIQPAKLEDSAVYLCASSLRVLQPQHFGDGTRLSIL.

In its sample, this clonotype was seen a few times. The CDR3 protein is CASSLESAYGYTF. CDR3 nucleotides: TGCGCCAGCAGCTTGGAGTCAGCCTATGGCTACACCTTC. The chain recombines TRBV5-1 with TRBJ1-2; D is uncertain. Germline V lookup: CDR1 SGHRS, CDR2 YFSETQ. The CDR3 sequence is 13 residues long. V lost 0 bases, J lost 4 bases, and 7 bases lay in between.

This clonotype was recorded a few times. The J gene is TRBJ1-6, the V gene TRBV7-8, with a weak D call TRBD1 (5 bases). Trimming took 5 bases from V and 0 from J, leaving 14 bases between them. Germline V lookup: CDR1 SGHVS, CDR2 FQNEAQ. The CDR3 has 17 residues. This CDR3 reads CASSAREGSSYNSPLHF. The CDR3 DNA reads TGTGCCAGCAGCGCAAGGGAGGGGAGCTCCTATAATTCACCCCTCCACTTT.

This clonotype was recorded a few times. The V call is TRBV20-1, the J call TRBJ2-2; TRBD2 might be the D (5 bases). V lost 5 bases and J lost 3, with 7 bases in between. CDR1 is DFQATT, CDR2 SNEGSKA, per germline (reference sequence). CDR3 size: 12 residues. The CDR3 spells CSAEGDTGELFF. The CDR3, as DNA: TGCAGTGCTGAGGGCGACACCGGGGAGCTGTTTTTT.